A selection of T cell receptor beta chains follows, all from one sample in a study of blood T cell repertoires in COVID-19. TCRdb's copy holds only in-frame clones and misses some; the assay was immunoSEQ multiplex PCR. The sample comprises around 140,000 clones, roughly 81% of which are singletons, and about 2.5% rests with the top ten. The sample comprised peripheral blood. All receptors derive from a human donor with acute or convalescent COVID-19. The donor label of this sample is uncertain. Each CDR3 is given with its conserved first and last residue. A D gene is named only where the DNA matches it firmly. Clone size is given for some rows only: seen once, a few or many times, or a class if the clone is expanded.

DNA: TGTGCCAGCAGCCGGGAGCGACACACAGATACGCAGTATTTT
CDR3: CASSRERHTDTQYF
size: NA
V: TRBV9
D: NA
J: TRBJ2-3

DNA: TGCAGCGTTGAAGATCGGGAAGGTGAAGCTTTCTTT
CDR3: CSVEDREGEAFF
size: NA
V: TRBV29-1
D: NA
J: TRBJ1-1

DNA: TGTGCCACCACCGGGACAAGGAACACCGGGGAGCTGTTTTTT
CDR3: CATTGTRNTGELFF
size: NA
V: TRBV24-1
D: NA
J: TRBJ2-2

DNA: TGTGCCAGCAGCTTCAGGAAGACAGGGGGCAATGGCAGAATCGGGGAGCTGTTTTTT
CDR3: CASSFRKTGGNGRIGELFF
size: NA
V: TRBV5-5
D: TRBD1
J: TRBJ2-2

DNA: TGCAGCGTTGGAGAGACAGGGGCGCCTCTCCACTTT
CDR3: CSVGETGAPLHF
size: NA
V: TRBV29-1
D: TRBD1
J: TRBJ1-6

DNA: TGTGCCAGCAGGGTTAGTCCATCCTCTGGAAACACCATATATTTT
CDR3: CASRVSPSSGNTIYF
size: NA
V: TRBV7-6
D: NA
J: TRBJ1-3

DNA: TGTGCCAGTAGTATAGAGGGCAGATTAAATCAGCCCCAGCATTTT
CDR3: CASSIEGRLNQPQHF
size: NA
V: TRBV19
D: NA
J: TRBJ1-5

DNA: TGTGCCAGTAGTGCGACAGGGGGCCCCACTGAAGCTTTCTTT
CDR3: CASSATGGPTEAFF
size: NA
V: TRBV19
D: TRBD1
J: TRBJ1-1

DNA: TGTGCCATCAGTGAATCGGGGGTAGGTTATGGCTACACCTTC
CDR3: CAISESGVGYGYTF
size: NA
V: TRBV10-3
D: NA
J: TRBJ1-2

DNA: TGTGCCAGCAGTTATACGGTGAACACTGAAGCTTTCTTT
CDR3: CASSYTVNTEAFF
size: NA
V: TRBV27
D: NA
J: TRBJ1-1

DNA: TGTGCCAGCAGCCCCGGGGCGGGGGGGAAAGAGACCCAGTACTTC
CDR3: CASSPGAGGKETQYF
size: NA
V: TRBV3-1/TRBV3-2
D: TRBD2
J: TRBJ2-5

DNA: TGTGCCAGCAGCTTGCTAGCTCGTCACAATGAGCAGTTCTTC
CDR3: CASSLLARHNEQFF
size: once
V: TRBV11-1
D: NA
J: TRBJ2-1

DNA: TGTGCCAGCAGCTTGGGCAGGATGAACACTGAAGCTTTCTTT
CDR3: CASSLGRMNTEAFF
size: NA
V: TRBV7-2
D: NA
J: TRBJ1-1

DNA: TGTGCCAGCAGTGAATCGGGGAATTCACCCCTCCACTTT
CDR3: CASSESGNSPLHF
size: NA
V: TRBV6-1
D: NA
J: TRBJ1-6

DNA: TGTGCCAGCAGCTTAGTTTTGGTTGGGCAAGCCAACACTGAAGCTTTCTTT
CDR3: CASSLVLVGQANTEAFF
size: NA
V: TRBV7-2
D: NA
J: TRBJ1-1

DNA: TGCGCCAGCAGTCAATCGGCTTGCAGGTTGGCCTACGAGCAGTACTTC
CDR3: CASSQSACRLAYEQYF
size: NA
V: TRBV23-1
D: NA
J: TRBJ2-7

DNA: TGTGCCAGCAGTTCCGAATTGACAGGGAGTTTCACAGATACGCAGTATTTT
CDR3: CASSSELTGSFTDTQYF
size: NA
V: TRBV27
D: TRBD1
J: TRBJ2-3

DNA: TGTGCCTGGAGTGTACATGGAACAGGGGGTTTAGCTTTCTTT
CDR3: CAWSVHGTGGLAFF
size: NA
V: TRBV30
D: TRBD1
J: TRBJ1-1

DNA: TGCGCCAGCAGCTTGGATGGTTCCCAGACGGGGTCACCCCTCCACTTT
CDR3: CASSLDGSQTGSPLHF
size: few
V: TRBV5-1
D: NA
J: TRBJ1-6

DNA: TGTGCCAGCTCATCACGACAGGGGGAGGGCGGCTACACCTTC
CDR3: CASSSRQGEGGYTF
size: NA
V: TRBV18
D: TRBD1
J: TRBJ1-2

DNA: TGTGCCAGTAGAGTGACTAGCGCTAACCAAGAGACCCAGTACTTC
CDR3: CASRVTSANQETQYF
size: NA
V: TRBV19
D: TRBD2
J: TRBJ2-5

DNA: TGTGCCAGCAGTGATAGGGTGGGACAGAACTATGGCTACACCTTC
CDR3: CASSDRVGQNYGYTF
size: NA
V: TRBV2
D: TRBD1
J: TRBJ1-2

DNA: TGTGCCAGCAGCTCTGCAGTATCCTACAATGAGCAGTTCTTC
CDR3: CASSSAVSYNEQFF
size: few
V: TRBV5-5
D: NA
J: TRBJ2-1

DNA: TGTGCCAGCAGCCTTGGGGCAGGCAACAACAGGCGCGTGAAGGAGCAGTACTTC
CDR3: CASSLGAGNNRRVKEQYF
size: few
V: TRBV7-8
D: NA
J: TRBJ2-7

DNA: TGTGCCAGCAGGAACAGGGGGTCTGGAAACACCATATATTTT
CDR3: CASRNRGSGNTIYF
size: NA
V: TRBV6-5
D: TRBD1
J: TRBJ1-3

DNA: TGTGCCAGCACCCTCTGGAGGAACACGGAAGCTTTCTTT
CDR3: CASTLWRNTEAFF
size: NA
V: TRBV12-3/TRBV12-4
D: NA
J: TRBJ1-1

DNA: TGTGCCAGTAGGGACTTTGATAATTCACCCCTCCACTTT
CDR3: CASRDFDNSPLHF
size: NA
V: TRBV19
D: NA
J: TRBJ1-6

DNA: TGCGCCAGCAGTGGTCTGCAGGGAGGGACTGAAGCTTTCTTT
CDR3: CASSGLQGGTEAFF
size: NA
V: TRBV5-1
D: NA
J: TRBJ1-1

DNA: TGTGCCACCAGTCAGTCAGGGTCCTACGAGCAGTACTTC
CDR3: CATSQSGSYEQYF
size: NA
V: TRBV24-1
D: NA
J: TRBJ2-7

DNA: TGTGCCAGCAGCGTTCAGGGGTTCGACACAGATACGCAGTATTTT
CDR3: CASSVQGFDTDTQYF
size: NA
V: TRBV9
D: NA
J: TRBJ2-3

DNA: TGTGCCAGCAGTACAGGGAACACCGGGGAGCTGTTTTTT
CDR3: CASSTGNTGELFF
size: few
V: TRBV2
D: NA
J: TRBJ2-2

DNA: TGTGCCAGCAGCTTAGGGTGGGGGGGAGCTAACTATGGCTACACCTTC
CDR3: CASSLGWGGANYGYTF
size: NA
V: TRBV7-2
D: NA
J: TRBJ1-2

DNA: TGCGCCAGCAGTTACGACAGCTCTGGGGCCAACGTCCTGACTTTC
CDR3: CASSYDSSGANVLTF
size: NA
V: TRBV5-1
D: NA
J: TRBJ2-6

DNA: TGTGCCAGCAGCCCCGCCCTGGACAGTTATTCACCCCTCCACTTT
CDR3: CASSPALDSYSPLHF
size: NA
V: TRBV27
D: NA
J: TRBJ1-6